The present T cell receptor (beta chain) was sequenced within a study of shared clonotypes between healthy human individuals. Study summary: CD4 naive and memory got three plates each, CD8 naive two, CD8 memory one.

General study points: Rarefaction exposed incomplete sorted-subset sequencing despite large depth. As a rule, naive subsets had a larger estimated richness than memory subsets.

The investigators split CD4+ cells into a CD45RA+ naive subset and a CD45RA-negative memory subset. The CDR3 is 16 amino acids. With 4 bases removed from V and 6 bases from J, the gap between germline ends came to 19 bases. CDR1 SGHNT and CDR2 YYREEE come from the germline V gene (reference sequence). Points on this clone: The antigen is not known.

Sequencing was performed with immunoSEQ multiplex PCR; in TCRdb, only in-frame clones are kept and a portion is missing. The sample consists of about 2.4 million clones, 80% to 95% of them appearing once. Sequencing used naive CD4+ T cells from PBMCs. Noted subset: CD45RA+ positively selected. This sequence was found in a man in his late teens or twenties in good health. Some clones in this sample may be carry-over from other donors' samples. J is TRBJ1-4 and V is TRBV5-4; D is ambiguous. CDR3: CASSADTSSGYEKLFF. The CDR3 coding sequence is TGTGCCAGCAGCGCCGACACGTCCTCGGGGTATGAAAAACTGTTTTTT.